These 16 T cell receptor beta chains originate from one sample sequenced in a study of PD-L1 blockade in urothelial cancer. Clones were read by immunoSEQ multiplex PCR, and TCRdb kept only the in-frame ones, dropping some. The table includes 120,000 or so clones, 86% detected once. Time point: peripheral blood 6 weeks after treatment start. The material sequenced was PBMCs, taken around atezolizumab (anti-PD-L1) treatment. These receptors all come from a man in his fifties with urothelial cancer.

This chain uses TRBV6-1 with TRBJ2-7, with D maybe TRBD1 (6 bases). Trimming pared 2 bases from V and 6 bases from J, leaving 11 bases between. Germline V gene data show CDR1 as MNHNS and CDR2 as SASEGT. The CDR3 length is 13 residues. The CDR3, as DNA: TGTGCCAGCAGTGAAACAGGGATCGGCGAGCAGTACTTC. It yields the protein CASSETGIGEQYF.

The V gene is TRBV5-1, the J gene TRBJ2-3; 7 nucleotides agree with TRBD1. V lost 5 bases to trimming and J lost 2 bases; unmatched junction nucleotides: 17. Germline V gives CDR1 SGHRS, CDR2 YFSETQ. The CDR3 runs to 18 residues. CDR3 amino acids: CASRNKGARALSTDTQYF. CDR3 nucleotide sequence: TGCGCCAGCAGAAATAAGGGGGCTAGGGCTCTATCCACAGATACGCAGTATTTT.

This chain connects TRBV28 to TRBJ2-5, with 7 bases fitting TRBD1. The CDR3 has 15 amino acids. Germline V gene sequence: CDR1 MDHEN, CDR2 SYDVKM. J was trimmed by 6 bases and V by 6 bases; bases with no gene match: 13. This CDR3 reads CASSLDRVVVKTQYF. The CDR3 DNA sequence: TGTGCCAGCAGCCTTGACAGGGTGGTGGTAAAGACCCAGTACTTC. The whole variable domain, remainder taken from reference TRBV28 and TRBJ2-5, is DVKVTQSSRYLVKRTGEKVFLECVQDMDHENMFWYRQDPGLGLRLIYFSYDVKMKEKGDIPEGYSVSREKKERFSLILESASTNQTSMYLCASSLDRVVVKTQYFGPGTRLLVL.

The chain links TRBV19 to TRBJ2-5; D is possibly TRBD1 (5 bases). CDR1 and CDR2 from the germline V gene are LNHDA and SQIVND (reference sequence). V was clipped by 8 bases and J by 4 bases, with 8 bases between them. The CDR3 length is 11 residues. In DNA, the CDR3 is TGTGCCAGTGACCAGGGAGAGACCCAGTACTTC. As protein: CASDQGETQYF.

The rearrangement links TRBV18 to TRBJ1-1; D is possibly TRBD1 (6 bases). The ends were cut back, 5 bases at V and 3 bases at J, with 10 bases in the middle. Germline V gene lookup returns CDR1 KGHSH and CDR2 LQKENI. This CDR3 contains 13 residues. CDR3 DNA sequence: TGTGCCAGCTCATCTACAGGGCACACTGAAGCTTTCTTT. Protein sequence: CASSSTGHTEAFF.

J is TRBJ2-1 and V is TRBV5-5, with TRBD2 matching over 11 bases. The CDR3 covers 16 residues. V was pared by 3 bases and J by 7 bases, with 9 bases of the junction left unmatched. Germline CDR1 and CDR2: SGHKS and YYEKEE (reference sequence). CDR3 DNA: TGTGCCAGCAGCTATACTAGCGGGAGAGGGCAAAATGAGCAGTTCTTC. As protein: CASSYTSGRGQNEQFF.

The rearrangement joins TRBV9 to TRBJ1-2; D remains unclear. The CDR3 totals 15 residues. Trimming took 0 bases from V and 0 from J, leaving 9 bases between them. The germline V gene has CDR1 SGDLS and CDR2 YYNGEE. CDR3 bases: TGTGCCAGCAGCGTAGCCTCTTCAGCTAACTATGGCTACACCTTC. Translating gives CASSVASSANYGYTF.

The genes are TRBV5-1 and TRBJ1-2; 9 nucleotides align to TRBD1. The CDR3 is made up of 15 amino acids. Trimming cost V 4 bases and J 0 bases; bases outside gene matches: 4. CDR1 and CDR2 from the germline V gene are SGHRS and YFSETQ. The CDR3 DNA reads TGCGCCAGCAGCGGAGGGACAGGGTCTAACTATGGCTACACCTTC. This translates into CASSGGTGSNYGYTF.

The chain has TRBV7-2 and TRBJ2-2; 7 bases map to TRBD2. Trimming cost V 0 bases and J 4 bases; bases outside gene matches: 2. Germline lookup yields CDR1 SGHTA and CDR2 FQGNSA. This CDR3 comprises 15 residues. The CDR3 DNA follows: TGTGCCAGCAGCTTAGCGGGGGGGGGCACCGGGGAGCTGTTTTTT. This encodes CASSLAGGGTGELFF.

This clone showed up just a few times. The chain is built from TRBV4-1 and TRBJ2-3; 11 bases line up with TRBD1. Per the germline V gene, CDR1 is MGHRA and CDR2 is YSYEKL. The CDR3 sequence is 15 residues long. Unmatched junction bases numbered 4, after V lost 6 bases and J lost 2 bases. DNA for the CDR3: TGCGCCAGCAGGCGGACAGGGGGCACCACAGATACGCAGTATTTT. Protein product: CASRRTGGTTDTQYF.

The table lists this clone with a count of one. The V and J genes are TRBV11-3 and TRBJ2-1; TRBD1 matches at 8 bases. The V and J ends lost 4 bases and 5 bases, in that order; junction bases with no gene match: 7. The CDR3 has 15 amino acids. CDR1 is SGHNT, CDR2 YENEEA, per germline. The CDR3 bases are TGTGCCAGCAGCTCCGACAGGGGAGCGAACAATGAGCAGTTCTTC. It yields the protein CASSSDRGANNEQFF.

This chain uses TRBV29-1 with TRBJ2-7, with D possibly being TRBD2 (5 bases). The germline V and J ends were trimmed by 0 bases and 1 base, with 7 bases remaining between them. Germline V gene data show CDR1 as SQVTM and CDR2 as ANQGSEA. CDR3 length: 13 residues. The CDR3 nucleotides are TGCAGCGTTGAAGATGAGGGATCCTACGAGCAGTACTTC. Amino acids: CSVEDEGSYEQYF.

The rearrangement uses TRBV28 and TRBJ2-6, with unresolved D. Germline CDR1 MDHEN, CDR2 SYDVKM. Trimming left V 8 bases short and J 3 bases short, with 5 bases between. This CDR3 has 12 residues. CDR3 sequence: CASRVGANVLTF. The DNA of the CDR3 is TGTGCCAGCCGTGTTGGGGCCAACGTCCTGACTTTC.

The count of this clone is one. The chain couples TRBV13 to TRBJ2-3; D is ambiguous. The CDR3 is made up of 14 amino acids. Between the trimmed V and J ends, which lost 0 bases and 1 base, there was a span of 5 bases. Germline V lookup: CDR1 PRHDT, CDR2 FYEKMQ (reference sequence). This CDR3 reads CASSLGPGTDTQYF. CDR3 bases: TGTGCCAGCAGCTTAGGCCCAGGCACAGATACGCAGTATTTT.

The DNA of the CDR3 is TGTGCCAGTAGTATTCGGGATAGAACTGAAGCTTTCTTT. Translation gives CASSIRDRTEAFF. The chain links TRBV19 to TRBJ1-1; D gene unclear. The CDR3 contains 13 residues. Per the germline V gene, CDR1 is LNHDA and CDR2 is SQIVND (reference sequence). The V and J ends lost 3 bases and 5 bases respectively, with 10 bases between them.

V and J are TRBV5-1 and TRBJ2-3; 9 positions match TRBD2. The CDR3 covers 15 residues. V shed 5 bases and J 2 bases; nucleotides not matched to a gene: 6. The germline V gene has CDR1 SGHRS and CDR2 YFSETQ. This CDR3 is CASRNSGRSTDTQYF. Written as DNA, the CDR3 is TGCGCCAGCAGGAATAGCGGGAGATCCACAGATACGCAGTATTTT.